A single sample is the source of the 25 T cell receptor beta chains below, sequenced in a study of blood T cell repertoires in COVID-19. The table came from immunoSEQ multiplex PCR; TCRdb's copy has only in-frame clones and leaves some out. The table shows 150,000 to 200,000 clones, with just under 85% occurring only once. The sample comprised peripheral blood. These receptors were obtained from a woman older than 75 with COVID-19, enrolled during active disease.

This clone came up a few times. This chain connects TRBV27 to TRBJ1-1; D ambiguous. Germline loops: CDR1 MNHEY, CDR2 SMNVEV (reference sequence). CDR3 size: 18 residues. V lost 8 bases to trimming and J lost 0 bases, with 25 bases between them. The CDR3 protein is CASSGEGLFLGLNTEAFF. CDR3 sequence (DNA): TGTGCCAGCTCCGGTGAGGGCCTGTTCCTAGGCTTGAACACTGAAGCTTTCTTT.

The genes are TRBV18 and TRBJ2-5, with D possibly being TRBD2 (6 bases). Germline assignment: CDR1 KGHSH and CDR2 LQKENI. The CDR3 has 14 residues. Trimming stripped 3 bases from V and 2 bases from J, with 10 bases between. CDR3 sequence: CASSPRGIQETQYF. CDR3 sequence (DNA): TGTGCCAGCTCACCCCGGGGGATACAAGAGACCCAGTACTTC.

V usage is TRBV19 and J usage is TRBJ1-2; the match to TRBD1 covers 10 bases. The CDR3 is 16 amino acids. V was clipped by 4 bases and J by 1 base; unmatched bases: 6. Germline assignment: CDR1 LNHDA and CDR2 SQIVND (reference sequence). The CDR3 DNA is TGTGCCAGTAGTACGGGACAGGGGAACTATAACTATGGCTACACCTTC. Its protein product is CASSTGQGNYNYGYTF.

The chain joins TRBV6-2 or TRBV6-3 to TRBJ1-4; D is undetermined. The V end lost 4 bases, the J end lost 8 bases, and 14 bases lay between the germline ends. CDR3 size: 14 residues. Looked up from germline, CDR1 is MNHEY and CDR2 is SVGEGT. The CDR3 nucleotides are TGTGCCAGCAGTTCTCGGAGCTATCGAGAAAAACTGTTTTTT. Translation gives CASSSRSYREKLFF.

The chain has TRBV18 and TRBJ2-1, with no clear D. V lost 3 bases and J lost 1, with 10 bases in between. The CDR3 totals 15 residues. In germline, CDR1 is KGHSH, CDR2 LQKENI. The CDR3 nucleotides are TGTGCCAGCTCACCGCCAGCGCGTTCCTACAATGAGCAGTTCTTC. This translates into CASSPPARSYNEQFF.

CDR3 protein: CASSRGTGEETQYF. In nucleotides, the CDR3 is TGTGCCAGCAGCCGGGGCACAGGGGAAGAGACCCAGTACTTC. This sequence joins TRBV7-2 and TRBJ2-5, with 7 nucleotides matching TRBD1. Germline V CDR1 and CDR2: SGHTA, FQGNSA. Trimming at V came to 5 bases and at J to 3 bases, leaving 6 bases not matched to a gene. The CDR3 runs to 14 residues. The complete variable domain, with remaining parts taken from reference TRBV7-2 and TRBJ2-5, reads GAGVSQSPSNKVTEKGKDVELRCDPISGHTALYWYRQSLGQGLEFLIYFQGNSAPDKSGLPSDRFSAERTGGSVSTLTIQRTQQEDSAVYLCASSRGTGEETQYFGPGTRLLVL.

The chain employs TRBV23-1 and TRBJ2-2; D call uncertain. TRBV23-1 belongs to the ORF category, with a function that is uncertain. V was trimmed by 0 bases and J by 6 bases, leaving 17 bases between them. This CDR3 is built from 17 residues. The CDR3 loop is CASSQSITARTAGELFF. Here the CDR3 DNA reads TGCGCCAGCAGTCAATCAATAACAGCAAGAACGGCCGGGGAGCTGTTTTTT.

This clone was recorded once. J is TRBJ2-3 and V is TRBV6-2 or TRBV6-3; 9 nucleotides agree with TRBD1. Looked up from germline, CDR1 is MNHEY and CDR2 is SVGEGT. The CDR3 loop spans 16 amino acids. Germline trimming cut 2 bases from V and 5 bases from J; bases unmatched to any gene: 8. The CDR3 coding sequence is TGTGCCAGCAGTTACCCCGACAGGGGGGAAGGAGATACGCAGTATTTT. It encodes CASSYPDRGEGDTQYF.

Only one count was recorded for this clone. J is TRBJ1-2 and V is TRBV5-4; TRBD1 aligns across 11 bases. The germline V gene has CDR1 SGHNT and CDR2 YYREEE (reference sequence). V gave up 3 bases and J gave up 8 bases; unmatched junction bases: 9. CDR3 length equals 15 residues. The CDR3 spells CASSSYGQGAEGYTF. The CDR3 bases are TGTGCCAGCAGCTCCTACGGACAGGGGGCGGAAGGCTACACCTTC. Full variable domain (missing parts from reference TRBV5-4 and TRBJ1-2): ETGVTQSPTHLIKTRGQQVTLRCSSQSGHNTVSWYQQALGQGPQFIFQYYREEENGRGNFPPRFSGLQFPNYSSELNVNALELDDSALYLCASSSYGQGAEGYTFGSGTRLTVV.

This clone was counted between two and nine times. The CDR3 DNA follows: TGTGCCAGCAGGCGGGGGGCCTATGGCTACACCTTC. Protein sequence: CASRRGAYGYTF. The chain combines TRBV9 with TRBJ1-2; a possible D gene is TRBD1 (6 bases). V lost 5 bases and J lost 4, with 9 bases in between. The CDR3 runs to 12 residues. Per the germline V gene, CDR1 is SGDLS and CDR2 is YYNGEE.

This chain connects TRBV5-1 to TRBJ2-5; 7 bases align to TRBD2. The ends lost 0 bases at V and 5 bases at J; junction bases unmatched: 7. The CDR3 length is 15 residues. Per the germline V gene, CDR1 is SGHRS and CDR2 is YFSETQ. The CDR3 sequence is CASSLVAGRAETQYF. DNA of the CDR3: TGCGCCAGCAGCTTGGTGGCAGGGAGGGCGGAGACCCAGTACTTC. Drawing the rest from reference TRBV5-1 and TRBJ2-5, the complete variable domain is KAGVTQTPRYLIKTRGQQVTLSCSPISGHRSVSWYQQTPGQGLQFLFEYFSETQRNKGNFPGRFSGRQFSNSRSEMNVSTLELGDSALYLCASSLVAGRAETQYFGPGTRLLVL.

The chain combines TRBV4-1 with TRBJ1-2, with D uncertain. V was pared by 4 bases and J by 7 bases, with 19 bases between. Germline assignment: CDR1 MGHRA and CDR2 YSYEKL. This CDR3 has 15 amino acids. The CDR3 sequence: CASSRQQTEGGGYTF. The CDR3 DNA sequence: TGCGCCAGCAGCCGACAACAGACGGAGGGTGGTGGCTACACCTTC.

The J gene is TRBJ1-1, the V gene TRBV5-1, with no clear D. The CDR3 spans 15 residues. V lost 5 bases, J lost 0 bases, and 14 bases lay in between. Germline-derived CDR1 and CDR2 are SGHRS and YFSETQ. CDR3 protein: CASSFNGFMNTEAFF. As DNA, the CDR3 is TGCGCCAGCAGTTTCAACGGGTTCATGAACACTGAAGCTTTCTTT. Full variable domain (remainder filled in from reference TRBV5-1 and TRBJ1-1): KAGVTQTPRYLIKTRGQQVTLSCSPISGHRSVSWYQQTPGQGLQFLFEYFSETQRNKGNFPGRFSGRQFSNSRSEMNVSTLELGDSALYLCASSFNGFMNTEAFFGQGTRLTVV.

The V call is TRBV6-6, the J call TRBJ2-3; 7 bases agree with TRBD2. Unmatched junction bases numbered 5, after V lost 7 bases and J lost 4 bases. In germline, CDR1 is MNHNY, CDR2 SVGAGI (reference sequence). This CDR3 spans 13 amino acids. CDR3 sequence: CASIPSGADTQYF. CDR3 in DNA: TGTGCCAGCATCCCCAGCGGGGCAGATACGCAGTATTTT.

V and J are TRBV12-3 or TRBV12-4 and TRBJ2-7, with D perhaps TRBD1 (6 bases). V lost 6 bases to trimming and J lost 2 bases, with 11 bases between them. The CDR3 loop spans 13 amino acids. In DNA form, the CDR3 reads TGTGCCAGCAGCCCCCGGGACACCTACGAGCAGTACTTC. This codes for CASSPRDTYEQYF.

In its sample, this clone was seen a few times. The V gene is TRBV6-5, the J gene TRBJ1-3, with unresolved D. Germline lookup yields CDR1 MNHEY and CDR2 SVGAGI. The CDR3 is made up of 15 amino acids. Trimming cost V 6 bases and J 2 bases, with 14 bases left between them. Here the CDR3 DNA reads TGTGCCAGCAGCTATTCCCGGGAAACTGGAAACACCATATATTTT. Its protein is CASSYSRETGNTIYF.

V gene TRBV18 combines with J gene TRBJ1-4, with a tentative D call TRBD1 (5 bases). Germline lookup yields CDR1 KGHSH and CDR2 LQKENI. The V gene lost 0 bases and the J gene lost 5 bases, with 10 bases spanning the gap. This CDR3 has 15 residues. The CDR3 protein is CASSPPGLSNEKLFF. The CDR3 DNA sequence: TGTGCCAGCTCACCACCGGGACTGAGCAATGAAAAACTGTTTTTT. The complete variable domain, with remaining parts taken from reference TRBV18 and TRBJ1-4, reads NAGVMQNPRHLVRRRGQEARLRCSPMKGHSHVYWYRQLPEEGLKFMVYLQKENIIDESGMPKERFSAEFPKEGPSILRIQQVVRGDSAAYFCASSPPGLSNEKLFFGSGTQLSVL.

Worth noting for this clone: This sample also contains other DNA sequences that code for the same CDR3. The chain couples TRBV7-2 to TRBJ2-3; 13 bases align to TRBD2. The germline V gene encodes CDR1 SGHTA and CDR2 FQGNSA. This CDR3 spans 16 amino acids. J was trimmed by 3 bases and V by 4 bases; bases with no gene match: 4. The CDR3 DNA follows: TGTGCCAGCAGCTCCGGACTAGCGGGGGTTACAGATACGCAGTATTTT. Translating gives CASSSGLAGVTDTQYF.

The chain employs TRBV30 and TRBJ1-2; the match to TRBD1 covers 7 bases. CDR1 is GTSNPN, CDR2 SVGIG, per germline (reference sequence). V was clipped by 1 base and J by 4 bases; unmatched bases: 3. The CDR3 contains 13 residues. The CDR3 DNA reads as TGTGCCTGGAGTGCGGGACAGACCTATGGCTACACCTTC. It is translated as CAWSAGQTYGYTF.

This chain uses TRBV7-8 with TRBJ2-7; D not resolved. The CDR3 length is 11 residues. V shed 5 bases and J shed 3 bases, with 5 bases lying between them. Germline V gene sequence: CDR1 SGHVS, CDR2 FQNEAQ. The chain's CDR3 is CASSQLYEQYF. The CDR3 coding sequence is TGTGCCAGCAGCCAACTCTACGAGCAGTACTTC. Full variable domain (rest looked up from reference TRBV7-8 and TRBJ2-7): GAGVSQSPRYKVAKRGQDVALRCDPISGHVSLFWYQQALGQGPEFLTYFQNEAQLDKSGLPSDRFFAERPEGSVSTLKIQRTQQEDSAVYLCASSQLYEQYFGPGTRLTVT.

V usage is TRBV9 and J usage is TRBJ2-7; TRBD1 might be the D (5 bases). The CDR3 totals 16 residues. The germline CDR1 and CDR2 sequences are SGDLS and YYNGEE. V was trimmed by 3 bases and J by 4 bases, leaving 20 bases between them. The CDR3 is CASSGRQRTFLYEQYF. The DNA for the CDR3 is TGTGCCAGCAGCGGCAGACAGAGGACGTTTTTATACGAGCAGTACTTC.

This rearrangement joins TRBV5-4 to TRBJ2-5; TRBD1 might be the D (8 bases). Trimming stripped 2 bases from V and 4 bases from J, with 15 bases between. This CDR3 region has 15 residues. Germline CDR1 SGHNT, CDR2 YYREEE (reference sequence). CDR3 amino acids: CASSLLTGEGETQYF. In DNA form, the CDR3 reads TGTGCCAGCAGCTTACTGACAGGGGAGGGAGAGACCCAGTACTTC.

The chain employs TRBV5-1 and TRBJ1-1; no clear D gene. Germline V gives CDR1 SGHRS, CDR2 YFSETQ. The CDR3 contains 12 residues. V lost 7 bases and J 4 bases, leaving 11 bases between the germline ends. This CDR3 reads CASRWEGTEAFF. In nucleotides, the CDR3 is TGCGCCAGCCGTTGGGAGGGCACTGAAGCTTTCTTT.

The genes are TRBV5-6 and TRBJ1-2, with a tentative D call TRBD1 (5 bases). CDR3 size: 15 residues. Germline V CDR1 and CDR2: SGHDT, YYEEEE. The V end was cut by 3 bases, the J end by 0 bases, with 12 bases between. The CDR3 DNA reads as TGTGCCAGCAGCTCGGCGGGGCGGTCTAACTATGGCTACACCTTC. It codes for CASSSAGRSNYGYTF.

The genes are TRBV19 and TRBJ2-1, with 8 bases matching TRBD1. CDR1 and CDR2 (germline): LNHDA, SQIVND (reference sequence). This CDR3 spans 14 amino acids. V gave up 3 bases and J gave up 7 bases; unmatched junction bases: 5. CDR3 nucleotide sequence: TGTGCCAGTAGTATCGTGGACAGGGTGAATGAGCAGTTCTTC. Residues: CASSIVDRVNEQFF. Using reference TRBV19 and TRBJ2-1 for the parts outside the CDR3, the full variable domain is DGGITQSPKYLFRKEGQNVTLSCEQNLNHDAMYWYRQDPGQGLRLIYYSQIVNDFQKGDIAEGYSVSREKKESFPLTVTSAQKNPTAFYLCASSIVDRVNEQFFGPGTRLTVL.